Shown below are 10 T cell receptor beta chains from a single sample sequenced in a study of vaccination and CD4 T cells after COVID-19. Using its own MiXCR run on the PCR reads, TCRdb lists one record per CDR3 protein. Here the sample spans tens of thousands of distinct CDR3 sequences, under 65% being singletons. The sequenced sample was CD4+ T cells from blood, obtained before SARS-CoV-2 vaccination. The receptors shown here come from a human donor who had recovered from COVID-19.

This clonotype was recorded only once. This sequence joins TRBV4-3 and TRBJ1-1; D remains unclear. V lost 0 bases, J lost 11 bases, and 13 bases lay in between. The CDR3 is made up of 13 amino acids. Germline V gene data show CDR1 as LGHNA and CDR2 as YSLEER. This chain's CDR3 is CASSQDSSLPAFF. DNA of the CDR3: TGCGCCAGCAGCCAAGATTCATCCCTGCCGGCTTTCTTT.

This clonotype was seen a few times. The gene calls are TRBV27 and TRBJ2-1, with D perhaps matching TRBD2 (5 bases). The germline CDR1 and CDR2 sequences are MNHEY and SMNVEV (reference sequence). Deletions cut 6 bases from V and 0 bases from J, with 12 bases between. The CDR3 is 15 residues long. In nucleotides, the CDR3 is TGTGCCAGCAGCCTGAGCGGAGTCTCCTACAATGAGCAGTTCTTC. This sequence encodes CASSLSGVSYNEQFF.

The chain is built from TRBV7-2 and TRBJ1-2; the match to TRBD1 covers 7 bases. V was pared by 5 bases and J by 8 bases, with 14 bases of the junction left unmatched. The CDR3 length is 15 residues. The V gene's germline CDR1 is SGHTA and CDR2 FQGNSA. The CDR3 DNA is TGTGCCAGCAGCCCCTGGGGACAGTCACTCTTGGGCTACACCTTC. This encodes CASSPWGQSLLGYTF. The variable domain in full, with the rest retrieved from reference TRBV7-2 and TRBJ1-2, is GAGVSQSPSNKVTEKGKDVELRCDPISGHTALYWYRQSLGQGLEFLIYFQGNSAPDKSGLPSDRFSAERTGGSVSTLTIQRTQQEDSAVYLCASSPWGQSLLGYTFGSGTRLTVV.

This clonotype was counted once. One end of the junction does not line up with germline, which may come from a read error. The CDR3 sequence: CAISVNPGPGELFF. CDR3 in DNA: TGTGCCATCAGTGTCAACCCGGGGCCCGGGGAGCTGTTTTTT. J is TRBJ2-2 and V is TRBV6-1; either TRBD1 or TRBD2 may supply D (5 bases each). Germline CDR1 reads MNHNS; CDR2 reads SASEGT. The CDR3 is 14 amino acids.

CDR3 protein: CATSFRDTQYF. The CDR3 DNA follows: TGTGCCACCAGTTTTAGGGATACGCAGTATTTT. This rearrangement joins TRBV24-1 to TRBJ2-3; D remains ambiguous. CDR1 KGHDR and CDR2 SFDVKD come from the germline V gene. V lost 6 bases and J lost 6, with 6 bases in between. The CDR3 length is 11 residues.

The chain has TRBV19 and TRBJ1-1; D uncertain. CDR3 length: 12 residues. Deletions cut 2 bases from V and 1 base from J, with 2 bases between. Per germline, CDR1 LNHDA and CDR2 SQIVND (reference sequence). The CDR3 loop is CASSITNTEAFF. In DNA form, the CDR3 reads TGTGCCAGTAGTATAACGAACACTGAAGCTTTCTTT.

J is TRBJ1-1 and V is TRBV2; the D gene is possibly TRBD1 (5 bases). The ends were cut back, 3 bases at V and 7 bases at J, with 15 bases in the middle. Germline V gene lookup returns CDR1 SNHLY and CDR2 FYNNEI. This CDR3 is built from 14 residues. The CDR3 loop reads CASSDGGMYGEAFF. The CDR3 region has the DNA TGTGCCAGCAGTGATGGGGGGATGTACGGTGAAGCTTTCTTT.

Concerning this clonotype itself: The junction differs from germline at one of its ends, possibly a read error. This sequence joins TRBV24-1 and TRBJ1-5, with D unresolved. The CDR3 totals 13 residues. Germline CDR1 reads KGHDR; CDR2 reads SFDVKD. CDR3 nucleotides: TGTGCCACCGCTTCGACGGGCAATCGGCCCCAGCATTTT. This codes for CATASTGNRPQHF.

This clonotype was counted once. V usage is TRBV5-1 and J usage is TRBJ2-7; a possible D gene is TRBD2 (5 bases). CDR3 size: 14 residues. Trimming removed 0 bases at V and 7 bases at J, with 14 bases between. Germline assignment: CDR1 SGHRS and CDR2 YFSETQ. Here the CDR3 DNA reads TGCGCCAGCAGCTTGGATTCCAAACCGGGGGAGCAGTACTTC. Translated: CASSLDSKPGEQYF.

The V gene is TRBV20-1, the J gene TRBJ1-2; 7 positions match TRBD1. Looked up from germline, CDR1 is DFQATT and CDR2 is SNEGSKA (reference sequence). The CDR3 runs 14 residues. Germline trimming cut 4 bases from V and 5 bases from J; bases unmatched to any gene: 10. The CDR3 spells CSATIRQGGYGYTF. The CDR3 bases are TGCAGTGCTACTATTCGACAGGGCGGGTATGGCTACACCTTC.